This T cell receptor (beta chain) comes out of a study of post-analysis software for immune sequencing data. Study-wide background: Included among the disease courses, which were recorded for the cohort, were relapsing-remitting, secondary progressive and progressive-relapsing multiple sclerosis. Regarding the study as a whole: In patients, five TRBV segments were more frequent than in controls, with TRBV5-6, TRBV5-1 and TRBV20-1 among them.

This CDR3 is 14 amino acids long. Trimming shortened V by 11 bases and J by 2 bases, and 13 bases separated the two germline ends. Carried by the TCR beta cDNA libraries were unique molecular identifiers. Each sample of about 1 to 10 million input T cells yielded roughly 500,000 cDNA molecules, so each molecule approximated one T cell. TCRdb processed the PCR reads anew with MiXCR; each CDR3 protein has one entry. Of more than 450,000 distinct CDR3 sequences listed, around 31% are singletons. As regards this clonotype: The antigen is unknown.

This chain links TRBV12-3 or TRBV12-4 with TRBJ2-6; D remains ambiguous. Material: blood. The TCR originated in a girl younger than 18 with multiple sclerosis. Written as DNA, the CDR3 is TGTGCCGTCTCCCCTCTTGCTGGGGCCAACGTCCTGACTTTC. Its translation: CAVSPLAGANVLTF.